Listed here is a single T cell receptor beta chain. The record originates from a study of cytomegalovirus exposure and HLA in healthy donors. The germline gives CDR1 MNHEY, CDR2 SMNVEV (reference sequence). J lost 7 bases, V lost 6 bases, and 3 bases had no gene match. This CDR3 is built from 13 residues. Repertoires were generated with immunoSEQ multiplex PCR, while TCRdb's copy carries only in-frame clones and drops some. This sample has 200,000 to 300,000 clones, with 80% to 95% found just once. Sequencing was done on a sample of PBMCs. The rearrangement uses TRBV27 and TRBJ2-2; 9 positions agree with TRBD1. This TCR came from a woman aged 30 to 39 in good health and CMV-seronegative. The CDR3 here is CASSGTGIGELFF. CDR3 nucleotide sequence: TGTGCCAGCAGCGGGACAGGGATCGGGGAGCTGTTTTTT.